Reported below is one T cell receptor beta chain. Antigen: not known. The data derive from a study of cytomegalovirus exposure and HLA in healthy donors. For the study at large: Clustering assigned 81% of the approximately 370 genotyped donors to the Caucasian-associated ancestry cluster.

General study results and limits: Whilst most TCR sequences proved rare, a subset of public TCRs occurred across many donors. Per a prior analysis, the majority of TCR beta V segments were productive roughly 90% or roughly 30% of the time. More than 150 TCR beta chains were listed as cytomegalovirus-associated.

V shed 8 bases, J shed 6 bases, and the junction held 4 bases outside the gene matches. Germline V lookup: CDR1 LNHNV, CDR2 YYDKDF (reference sequence). The CDR3 consists of 13 residues. Amplification used 60 Vbeta primers and 13 Jbeta primers. Using immunoSEQ multiplex PCR, the repertoire was profiled, and TCRdb retains in-frame clones only, with some absent. The table lists tens of thousands of clones, approximately 90% of them singletons. This receptor was obtained from a woman aged 40 to 50 in good health and CMV-seropositive. The specimen sequenced was PBMCs. V and J are TRBV15 and TRBJ2-2; 9 nucleotides line up with TRBD2. The DNA for the CDR3 is TGTGCCACCCGTATAGCGGGAGCCGGGGAGCTGTTTTTT. Amino acids: CATRIAGAGELFF.